The rows below give T cell receptor beta chains drawn from one sample of a study of T cell repertoires in cytomegalovirus infection. The antigens these receptors bind are not known. TCRdb called the reads again in MiXCR, with one record for every CDR3 protein. The sample yields roughly 990,000 distinct CDR3 sequences, around 30% seen once. This material consisted of cultured CD8+ T cells from PBMCs, taken from culture after CMV antigen stimulation. These receptors came from a human donor in good health (CMV status not recorded). Some clones in this sample may be carry-over from other donors' samples. The CDR3 runs from the conserved cysteine through the conserved F or W. D genes are given only for firm matches. Only part of the rows carry a size: once, few, many, or a class if the clone is expanded.

clone_size	v_call	d_call	j_call	cdr3_aa	cdr3_nt
few	TRBV27	TRBD2	TRBJ2-7	CASTPWGGAYEQYF	TGTGCCAGCACCCCCTGGGGGGGGGCCTACGAGCAGTACTTC
.	TRBV27	TRBD1	TRBJ2-5	CASSLRTGVGNQETQYF	TGTGCCAGCAGTTTAAGAACAGGGGTGGGGAACCAAGAGACCCAGTACTTC
many	TRBV7-2	TRBD2	TRBJ2-1	CASSLSSGGAYLEQFF	TGTGCCAGCAGCTTGTCTAGCGGGGGGGCCTATCTTGAGCAGTTCTTC
once	TRBV5-1	.	TRBJ2-5	CASSLVTGTETQYF	TGCGCCAGCAGCTTGGTAACCGGGACAGAGACCCAGTACTTC
few	TRBV5-4	TRBD1	TRBJ2-7	CASRQGHTYEQYF	TGTGCCAGCAGACAGGGGCATACCTACGAGCAGTACTTC
few	TRBV6-5	.	TRBJ2-1	CASRYRVSSYNEQFF	TGTGCCAGCAGGTACAGGGTAAGCTCCTACAATGAGCAGTTCTTC
many	TRBV7-2	.	TRBJ2-1	CASSFVGPYNEQFF	TGTGCCAGCAGCTTTGTAGGTCCCTACAATGAGCAGTTCTTC
many	TRBV7-9	TRBD2	TRBJ2-5	CASNDGLADETQYF	TGTGCCAGCAACGACGGACTAGCGGATGAGACCCAGTACTTC
few	TRBV7-6	.	TRBJ2-7	CASSLARGPDRVYEQYF	TGTGCCAGCAGCTTAGCGCGGGGGCCCGACAGGGTGTACGAGCAGTACTTC
many	TRBV7-8	.	TRBJ2-7	CASSLQGFSYEQYF	TGTGCCAGCAGCTTACAGGGTTTCTCCTACGAGCAGTACTTC
.	TRBV5-8	TRBD1	TRBJ1-1	CASSFPPGQLLYTEAFF	TGTGCCAGCAGCTTCCCGCCGGGACAGTTACTTTACACTGAAGCTTTCTTT